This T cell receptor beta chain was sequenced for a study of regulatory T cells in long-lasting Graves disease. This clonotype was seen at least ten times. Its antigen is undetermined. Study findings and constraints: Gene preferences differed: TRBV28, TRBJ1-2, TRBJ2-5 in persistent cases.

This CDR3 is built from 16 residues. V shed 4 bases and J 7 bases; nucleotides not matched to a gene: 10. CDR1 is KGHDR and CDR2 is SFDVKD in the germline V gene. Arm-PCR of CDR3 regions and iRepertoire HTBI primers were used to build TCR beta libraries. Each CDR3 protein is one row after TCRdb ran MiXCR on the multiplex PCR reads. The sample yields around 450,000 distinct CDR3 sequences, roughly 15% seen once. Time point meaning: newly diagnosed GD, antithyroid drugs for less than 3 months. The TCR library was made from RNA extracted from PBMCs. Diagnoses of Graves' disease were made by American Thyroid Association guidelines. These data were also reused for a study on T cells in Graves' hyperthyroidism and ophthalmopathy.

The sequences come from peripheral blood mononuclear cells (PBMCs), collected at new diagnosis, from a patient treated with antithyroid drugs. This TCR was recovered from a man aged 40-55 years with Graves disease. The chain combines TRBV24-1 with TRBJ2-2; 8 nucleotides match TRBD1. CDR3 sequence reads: CATSETRAQGVGELFF. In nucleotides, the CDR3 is TGTGCCACCAGTGAGACAAGGGCACAGGGGGTCGGGGAGCTGTTTTTT.